This TCR beta chain was recovered during a study of CD8 T cells in Susac syndrome. The germline CDR1 and CDR2 sequences are DFQATT and SNEGSKA (reference sequence). The junction had 5 bases not matched to a gene; V was cut back by 0 bases and J by 6 bases. The CDR3 covers 15 residues. TEMRA cells underwent FACS enrichment and CD8+ and CD4+ T cells underwent negative isolation. RNA in amounts of about 0.5 to 1 ug was reverse transcribed with random hexamers. Coverage of TCR beta CDR3 amplification by immunoSEQ multiplex PCR extended to 54 Vbeta and 13 Jbeta. TCRdb reprocessed the immunoSEQ multiplex PCR reads with MiXCR, giving one entry per CDR3 protein. The repertoire holds about 160,000 distinct CDR3 sequences, with less than 95% as singletons.

The chain uses TRBV20-1 and TRBJ2-3; the match to TRBD2 covers 11 bases. Sequences were obtained from CD4+ T cells from PBMCs. This receptor was obtained from a human donor with multiple sclerosis. The CDR3 loop reads CSARDLTSGSDTQYF. CDR3 coding DNA: TGCAGTGCTAGAGATTTAACTAGCGGGAGTGATACGCAGTATTTT.